These 21 T cell receptor beta chains were sequenced from one sample in a study of cytomegalovirus exposure and HLA in healthy donors. The PCR was carried out with 60 Vbeta primers and 13 Jbeta primers. Sequenced by immunoSEQ multiplex PCR; TCRdb stores in-frame clones only, minus some. The sample includes roughly 150,000 clones, 64% of them seen just once. The sample comprised PBMCs. The receptors were sampled from a woman in her thirties in good health and CMV-seropositive.

This clone was detected a few times. This sequence joins TRBV5-4 and TRBJ2-7; TRBD1 matches at 11 bases. Germline CDR1 SGHNT, CDR2 YYREEE (reference sequence). V gave up 4 bases and J gave up 2 bases; unmatched junction bases: 2. This CDR3 comprises 14 residues. CDR3 residues: CASSMGQGAYEQYF. The CDR3 nucleotides read TGTGCCAGCAGCATGGGACAGGGGGCCTACGAGCAGTACTTC.

This clone has just a few counts. V usage is TRBV14 and J usage is TRBJ2-7, with D perhaps matching TRBD2 (7 bases). Germline-derived CDR1 and CDR2 are SGHDN and FVKESK. The CDR3 spans 13 residues. Trimming took off 3 bases at V and 6 bases at J, with 12 bases between the two ends. CDR3 residues: CASSHYREGEQYF. DNA for the CDR3: TGTGCCAGCAGCCATTACAGGGAGGGCGAGCAGTACTTC.

The genes are TRBV29-1 and TRBJ2-5; D possibly corresponds to TRBD1 (5 bases). Looked up from germline, CDR1 is SQVTM and CDR2 is ANQGSEA. The CDR3 totals 15 residues. V shed 0 bases and J shed 0 bases, with 11 bases lying between them. CDR3 residues: CSVEEGRRYQETQYF. The CDR3 DNA reads TGCAGCGTTGAAGAGGGGCGCAGGTACCAAGAGACCCAGTACTTC.

The V call is TRBV10-3, the J call TRBJ2-7, with 10 bases aligning to TRBD1. Looked up from germline, CDR1 is ENHRY and CDR2 is SYGVKD. This CDR3 has 14 residues. V trimming: 3 bases; J trimming: 3 bases; junction bases outside the gene matches: 2. In nucleotides, the CDR3 is TGTGCCATCAGTGACAGGACAGGGGGCTACGAGCAGTACTTC. Encoded protein: CAISDRTGGYEQYF.

This clone has only a few counts. The chain has TRBV4-2 and TRBJ2-6; TRBD1 might be the D (6 bases). Per the germline V gene, CDR1 is LGHNA and CDR2 is YNFKEQ. CDR3 size: 18 residues. The V gene lost 4 bases and the J gene lost 0 bases, with 16 bases spanning the gap. CDR3 sequence (DNA): TGTGCCAGCAGCCTCCGGGACACGAAATACTCTGGGGCCAACGTCCTGACTTTC. It is translated as CASSLRDTKYSGANVLTF.

V gene TRBV7-2 combines with J gene TRBJ2-7, with 9 bases lining up with TRBD2. Per germline, CDR1 SGHTA and CDR2 FQGNSA. The CDR3 has 16 amino acids. V was pared by 5 bases and J by 4 bases, with 12 bases of the junction left unmatched. CDR3 DNA sequence: TGTGCCAGCAGCCGCCCCCCCAGCGGGAGGATATACGAGCAGTACTTC. Translated: CASSRPPSGRIYEQYF.

The V call is TRBV5-1, the J call TRBJ2-7, with D possibly TRBD1 on 6 matching bases. This CDR3 has 15 amino acids. The V gene's germline CDR1 is SGHRS and CDR2 YFSETQ. With 1 base removed from V and 0 bases from J, the gap between germline ends came to 11 bases. The CDR3 DNA reads TGCGCCAGCAGCTTGAGTACAGGGAGCTCCTACGAGCAGTACTTC. Its translation: CASSLSTGSSYEQYF.

DNA for the CDR3: TGTGCCAGCAGTGGAACTAGCGGGGCCAAGAGAAGGGAGCAGTACTTC. Translation: CASSGTSGAKRREQYF. The chain recombines TRBV2 with TRBJ2-5; 10 positions match TRBD2. The trim removed 4 bases at V and 11 bases at J, leaving 16 bases unmatched. Germline CDR1 reads SNHLY; CDR2 reads FYNNEI. The CDR3 has 16 residues.

V usage is TRBV5-6 and J usage is TRBJ2-2; D is perhaps TRBD2 (6 bases). This CDR3 is 16 amino acids long. CDR1 SGHDT and CDR2 YYEEEE come from the germline V gene. Trimming pared 4 bases from V and 4 bases from J, leaving 17 bases between. The CDR3 bases are TGTGCCAGCAGCACCCGACTAGGCCTGAGCACCGGGGAGCTGTTTTTT. Translating it yields CASSTRLGLSTGELFF.

DNA for the CDR3: TGTGCCAGCAGCTTGGCCGGAATAGCGGGGGGAAAAGAGACCCAGTACTTC. It is translated as CASSLAGIAGGKETQYF. This rearrangement joins TRBV5-4 to TRBJ2-5, with 10 bases aligning to TRBD2. V was clipped by 0 bases and J by 3 bases; unmatched bases: 8. Per the germline V gene, CDR1 is SGHNT and CDR2 is YYREEE (reference sequence). This CDR3 is 17 amino acids long.

This clone was seen only a few times. The chain joins TRBV14 to TRBJ1-6; the D is unclear. The germline V gene has CDR1 SGHDN and CDR2 FVKESK. The length of the CDR3 is 14 residues. With 1 base removed from V and 7 bases from J, the gap between germline ends came to 8 bases. The CDR3 DNA is TGTGCCAGCAGCCAAGTGTCGGGGAATTCACCCCTCCACTTT. Its translation: CASSQVSGNSPLHF.

This chain connects TRBV9 to TRBJ2-1; the D gene is possibly TRBD2 (6 bases). Germline V gene lookup returns CDR1 SGDLS and CDR2 YYNGEE. Trimming removed 0 bases at V and 0 bases at J, with 7 bases between. The CDR3 is 15 residues long. In nucleotides, the CDR3 is TGTGCCAGCAGCGTAGTCGGGGGCTCCTACAATGAGCAGTTCTTC. Its protein product is CASSVVGGSYNEQFF. The full variable domain, its missing parts supplied by reference TRBV9 and TRBJ2-1, is DSGVTQTPKHLITATGQRVTLRCSPRSGDLSVYWYQQSLDQGLQFLIQYYNGEERAKGNILERFSAQQFPDLHSELNLSSLELGDSALYFCASSVVGGSYNEQFFGPGTRLTVL.

A single count supports this clone. This chain connects TRBV6-1 to TRBJ2-3; tentative D call: TRBD2 (5 bases). V was shortened by 1 base and J by 7 bases, with 12 bases between the two germline ends. This CDR3 contains 14 residues. Per germline, CDR1 MNHNS and CDR2 SASEGT. CDR3 DNA: TGTGCCAGCAGTGAAGGGATAGCGAGGAATACGCAGTATTTT. It translates to CASSEGIARNTQYF.

The V gene is TRBV5-1, the J gene TRBJ1-4, with 10 bases matching TRBD1. The CDR3 loop spans 15 amino acids. Germline V gene data show CDR1 as SGHRS and CDR2 as YFSETQ. The V gene end was trimmed by 4 bases and the J gene end by 8 bases; junction bases not matched to a gene: 8. The CDR3 bases are TGCGCCAGCAGCCGGGGGGACAGGGGTCTGGAAAAACTGTTTTTT. It yields the protein CASSRGDRGLEKLFF.

The gene calls are TRBV7-9 and TRBJ2-2; the D is unclear. CDR1 and CDR2 (germline): SEHNR, FQNEAQ (reference sequence). The germline V and J ends were trimmed by 5 bases and 3 bases, with 7 bases remaining between them. The CDR3 is 13 residues long. The CDR3 DNA follows: TGTGCCAGCAGCCTTCTTTACACCGGGGAGCTGTTTTTT. Residues: CASSLLYTGELFF.

The chain employs TRBV5-1 and TRBJ2-3; D not certain. The CDR3 consists of 13 residues. Trimming removed 6 bases from V and 5 bases from J, with 13 bases in between. Looked up from germline, CDR1 is SGHRS and CDR2 is YFSETQ. The CDR3 sequence is CASTPPYGDTQYF. As DNA, the CDR3 is TGCGCCAGCACTCCCCCTTACGGAGATACGCAGTATTTT.

The rearrangement uses TRBV7-7 and TRBJ2-3; D is perhaps TRBD2 (5 bases). The length of the CDR3 is 15 residues. Germline V gene data show CDR1 as SSHAT and CDR2 as FNYEAQ (reference sequence). Deletions cut 1 base from V and 5 bases from J, with 13 bases between. This CDR3 reads CASSLVPYGVDTQYF. CDR3 DNA sequence: TGTGCCAGCAGCTTAGTACCCTACGGGGTAGATACGCAGTATTTT.

This clone was counted a few times. CDR3 loop: CASSQASGRNEQFF. The CDR3 DNA reads as TGTGCCAGCAGCCAAGCTAGCGGGAGGAATGAGCAGTTCTTC. The chain carries TRBV4-2 and TRBJ2-1; 11 bases match TRBD2. With V trimmed by 1 base and J by 7 bases, 0 bases remained unmatched. CDR1 LGHNA and CDR2 YNFKEQ come from the germline V gene. The CDR3 totals 14 residues.

With regard to this clone: Mismatch with germline at one junction end may stem from a read error. The V call is TRBV7-7, the J call TRBJ2-5, with 7 bases that match TRBD1. The CDR3 is 13 residues long. Germline V CDR1 and CDR2: SSHAT, FNYEAQ (reference sequence). Written as DNA, the CDR3 is TGTGCTAGCAGCCCGAACAGGGGTGAGACCCAGTACTTC. This gives the protein CASSPNRGETQYF.

The J gene is TRBJ1-3, the V gene TRBV6-1; unclear D gene. This CDR3 contains 13 residues. Trimming stripped 2 bases from V and 9 bases from J, with 11 bases between. CDR1 and CDR2 from the germline V gene are MNHNS and SASEGT. CDR3: CASSESPGLTIYF. CDR3 in DNA: TGTGCCAGCAGTGAATCCCCTGGGCTCACCATATATTTT.

The rearrangement joins TRBV13 to TRBJ1-2, with a possible D match to TRBD1 (6 bases). The CDR3 runs 14 residues. V was pared by 3 bases and J by 8 bases, with 16 bases between. Germline V gives CDR1 PRHDT, CDR2 FYEKMQ (reference sequence). Here the CDR3 reads CASSLGAIIEGYTF. The CDR3 DNA is TGTGCCAGCAGCTTGGGGGCGATTATTGAGGGCTACACCTTC.